This TCR beta chain was observed in a study of T cell responses to AZD1222 COVID-19 vaccine. Notes on the study in general: An increase in Spike-specific TCR breadth and depth was observed after two AZD1222 doses. Clonal diversity was possibly underestimated; the donors were predominantly white British and more often female.

The protocol was immunoSEQ multiplex PCR, while the TCRdb copy is restricted to in-frame clones and leaves out a portion. This sample has 70,000 to 95,000 clones, with approximately 90% found just once. About this clone itself: No antigen is known for it.

The material was peripheral blood, obtained 28 days after the second AZD1222 dose. The receptor comes from an adult who received the AZD1222 COVID-19 vaccine.

The CDR3 DNA sequence: TGTGCCACCAGCAGAGATGGTGATGGCTACACCTTC. Residues: CATSRDGDGYTF. The rearrangement joins TRBV15 to TRBJ1-2; D remains ambiguous. The CDR3 contains 12 residues. The V end lost 0 bases, the J end lost 6 bases, and 5 bases lay between the germline ends. CDR1 and CDR2 (germline): LNHNV, YYDKDF (reference sequence).